The entry below gives a single T cell receptor beta chain sequence along with its context. Its antigen is undetermined. CDR3 length equals 18 residues. V gave up 4 bases and J gave up 6 bases, with 22 bases separating them. Germline assignment: CDR1 PRHDT and CDR2 FYEKMQ (reference sequence). This table comes from immunoSEQ multiplex PCR, and its TCRdb copy is limited to in-frame clones, with some not included. The sample holds roughly 1,100,000 clones, 65% to 75% seen once. This record comes from a study of shared clonotypes between healthy human individuals. Findings and limits, study-wide: Sharing across several donors was seen in 4% to 6.5% of naive CD4 clonotypes.

This receptor was identified in a man between 18 and 35 years old in good health. The sequencing input was memory CD4+ T cells sorted from blood. The subset is: CD45RA-negative fraction. This chain links TRBV13 with TRBJ1-6; no firm D call. In DNA, the CDR3 is TGTGCCAGCAGCTCCAGCGCGTGGCCGTATTTTGGTAATTCACCCCTCCACTTT. It is translated as CASSSSAWPYFGNSPLHF.